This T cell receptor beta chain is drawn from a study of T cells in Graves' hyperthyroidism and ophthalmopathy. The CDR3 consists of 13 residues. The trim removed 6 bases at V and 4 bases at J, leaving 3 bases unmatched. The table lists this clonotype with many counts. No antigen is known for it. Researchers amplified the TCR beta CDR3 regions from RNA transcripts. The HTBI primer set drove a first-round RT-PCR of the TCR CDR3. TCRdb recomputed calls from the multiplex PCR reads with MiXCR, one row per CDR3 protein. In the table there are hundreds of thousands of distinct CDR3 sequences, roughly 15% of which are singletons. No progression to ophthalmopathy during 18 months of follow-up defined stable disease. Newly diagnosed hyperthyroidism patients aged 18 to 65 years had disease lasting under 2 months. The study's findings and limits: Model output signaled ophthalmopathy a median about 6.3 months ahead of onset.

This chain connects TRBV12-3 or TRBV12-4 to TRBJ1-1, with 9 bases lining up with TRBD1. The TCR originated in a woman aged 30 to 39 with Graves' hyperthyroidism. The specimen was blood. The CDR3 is CASRDRGSTEAFF. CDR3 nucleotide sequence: TGTGCCAGCAGGGACAGGGGTTCCACTGAAGCTTTCTTT.